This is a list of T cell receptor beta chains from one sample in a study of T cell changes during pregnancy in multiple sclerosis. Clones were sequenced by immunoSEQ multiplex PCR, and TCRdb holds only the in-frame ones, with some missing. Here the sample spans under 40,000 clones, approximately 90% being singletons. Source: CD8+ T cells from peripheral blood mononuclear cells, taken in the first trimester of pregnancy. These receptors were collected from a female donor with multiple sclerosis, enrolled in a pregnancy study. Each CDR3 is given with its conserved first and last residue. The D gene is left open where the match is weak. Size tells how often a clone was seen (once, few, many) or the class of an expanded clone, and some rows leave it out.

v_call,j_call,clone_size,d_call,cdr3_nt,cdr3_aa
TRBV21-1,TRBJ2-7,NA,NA,TGTGCCAGCAACGGACTAGAAAGCTACGAGCAGTACTTC,CASNGLESYEQYF
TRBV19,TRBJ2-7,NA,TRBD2,TGTGCCACCTCGGGACTAGCAGACTACGAGCAGTACTTC,CATSGLADYEQYF
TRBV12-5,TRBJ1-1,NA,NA,TGTGCTAGTGGTTTGGATCAGGGCGCTGAAGCTTTCTTT,CASGLDQGAEAFF
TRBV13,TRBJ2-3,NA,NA,TGTGCCAGCAGCTTTGGAACCCCGGGTGTGGATACGCAGTATTTT,CASSFGTPGVDTQYF
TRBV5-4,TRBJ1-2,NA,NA,TGTGCCAGCAGCACCTCCGGGACACCTAATGGCTACACCTTC,CASSTSGTPNGYTF
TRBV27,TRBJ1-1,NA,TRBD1,TGTGCCAGCAGTCTAGGGGACAGGGAAGACACTGAAGCTTTCTTT,CASSLGDREDTEAFF
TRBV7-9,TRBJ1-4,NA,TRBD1,TGTGCCAGCAGCCTCAACAGGGGGCTCGCTGAAAAACTGTTTTTT,CASSLNRGLAEKLFF
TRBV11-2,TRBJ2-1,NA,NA,TGTGCCAGCAGCTTAGTCCGCAATGAGCAGTTCTTC,CASSLVRNEQFF
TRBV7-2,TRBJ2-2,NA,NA,TGTGCCAGCAGCCCGAGCACCGGGGAGCTGTTTTTT,CASSPSTGELFF
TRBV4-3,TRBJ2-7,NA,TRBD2,TGCGCCAGCAGCCAAGCCCAGGGACTAGTCTACGAGCAGTACTTC,CASSQAQGLVYEQYF
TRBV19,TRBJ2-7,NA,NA,TGTGCCAGTAGTATAGATCTCGGGATGGGCTACGAGCAGTACTTC,CASSIDLGMGYEQYF
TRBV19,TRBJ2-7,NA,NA,TGTGCCAGTAGTATAGCGGCAGACACTCTCTACGAGCAGTACTTC,CASSIAADTLYEQYF
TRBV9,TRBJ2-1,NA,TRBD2,TGTGCCAGCAGCGGACCCCCTAGTGTGGGACTAGCGGGACCCTACAATGAGCAGTTCTTC,CASSGPPSVGLAGPYNEQFF
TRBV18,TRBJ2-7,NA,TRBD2,TGTGCCAGCTCACCCACTAGCGGGACCCTCGAGGAGCAGTACTTC,CASSPTSGTLEEQYF
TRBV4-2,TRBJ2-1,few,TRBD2,TGTGCCAGCAGCCAAGAAACTAGCGGAGTGTACAATGAGCAGTTCTTC,CASSQETSGVYNEQFF
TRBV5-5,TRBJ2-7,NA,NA,TGTGCCAGCAGCTTGGGAGGGATACGTAAAGAGCAGTACTTC,CASSLGGIRKEQYF
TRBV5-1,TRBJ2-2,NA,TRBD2,TGCGCCAGCAGCCTGGGCCGACTAGCGGGAGCCACCGGGGAGCTGTTTTTT,CASSLGRLAGATGELFF
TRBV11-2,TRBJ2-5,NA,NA,TGTGCCAGCAGCCCCCGACAGCTCCAAGAGACCCAGTACTTC,CASSPRQLQETQYF
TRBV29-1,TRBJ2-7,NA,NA,TGCAGCGCCATGACAGGACGGGAGCAGTACTTC,CSAMTGREQYF
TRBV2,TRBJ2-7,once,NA,TGTGCCAGCAGGAGTACAGTCAAATACGAGCAGTACTTC,CASRSTVKYEQYF
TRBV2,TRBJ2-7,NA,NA,TGTGCCAGCAGTGATGGGGCTCTAAGCTCCTACGAGCAGTACTTC,CASSDGALSSYEQYF
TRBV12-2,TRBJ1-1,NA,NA,TGTGCAAGTCGCCAAAGACAGGGTTCGGACACTGAAGCTTTCTTT,CASRQRQGSDTEAFF
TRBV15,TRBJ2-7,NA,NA,TGTGCCACCAGCAGGGATAGGGGGTTTTACGAGCAGTACTTC,CATSRDRGFYEQYF
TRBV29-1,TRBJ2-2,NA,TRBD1,TGCAGCGTTGGGGACAGGGGGGCCACCGGGGAGCTGTTTTTT,CSVGDRGATGELFF
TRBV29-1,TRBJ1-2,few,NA,TGCAGCGTTGAAGACCGGACAGACTATGGCTACACCTTC,CSVEDRTDYGYTF
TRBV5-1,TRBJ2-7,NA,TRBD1,TGCGCCAGCAGCTTAAGTGGACAGGGTTTCTACGAGCAGTACTTC,CASSLSGQGFYEQYF
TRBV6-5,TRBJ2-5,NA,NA,TGTGCCAGCAGTTTTGGCGGGACCCTGAGCACCCAGTACTTC,CASSFGGTLSTQYF
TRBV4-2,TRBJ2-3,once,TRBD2,TGTGCCAGCAGGAGACTAGCGGGAGGGTCAGATACGCAGTATTTT,CASRRLAGGSDTQYF
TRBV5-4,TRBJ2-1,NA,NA,TGTGCCAGCAGTCTGGGGGGAAATGAGCAGTTCTTC,CASSLGGNEQFF
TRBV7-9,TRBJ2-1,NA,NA,TGTGCCAGCAGCTTAGTGGACTCTATAAACAATGAGCAGTTCTTC,CASSLVDSINNEQFF
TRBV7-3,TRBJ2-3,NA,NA,TGTGCCAGCAGCACTGCGGAGGGAGGTGCAGATACGCAGTATTTT,CASSTAEGGADTQYF
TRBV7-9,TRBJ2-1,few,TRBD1,TGTGCCAGCAGCGGAAGACAGGGGAGCTCCTACAATGAGCAGTTCTTC,CASSGRQGSSYNEQFF
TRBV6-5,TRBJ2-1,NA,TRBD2,TGTGCCAGCAGTTCGAGACTAGCGGGAGGTCATGAGCAGTTCTTC,CASSSRLAGGHEQFF
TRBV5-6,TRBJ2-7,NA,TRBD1,TGTGCCAGCAGCTTGGACCCGGGACAGGAGGCCCACGAGCAGTACTTC,CASSLDPGQEAHEQYF
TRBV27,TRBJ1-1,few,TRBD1,TGTGCCAGCAGTTTAGGGACAGGGAGGACTGAAGCTTTCTTT,CASSLGTGRTEAFF
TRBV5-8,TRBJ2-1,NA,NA,TGTGCCAGCAGCTCGCTGACCGGCGACTCTATATACAATGAGCAGTTCTTC,CASSSLTGDSIYNEQFF
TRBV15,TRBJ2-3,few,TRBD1,TGTGCCACCAGCGGGCCACAGGGGGGACTGGGGACGCAGTATTTT,CATSGPQGGLGTQYF
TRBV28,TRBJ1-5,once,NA,TGTGCCAGCAGTACCGGGGGGCGAAGGCAGCCCCAGCATTTT,CASSTGGRRQPQHF
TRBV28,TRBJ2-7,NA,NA,TGTGCCAGCAGTTTAGGAGTAGGGGCCTACGAGCAGTACTTC,CASSLGVGAYEQYF
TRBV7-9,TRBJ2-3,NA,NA,TGTGCCAGCAGCTCGAGTGGTACGAATAGAGAACCCCCCACAGATACGCAGTATTTT,CASSSSGTNREPPTDTQYF
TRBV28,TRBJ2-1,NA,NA,TGTGCCAGCAGCGCCGGGGAGCGGGCTTACAATGAGCAGTTCTTC,CASSAGERAYNEQFF
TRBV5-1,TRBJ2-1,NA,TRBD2,TGCGCCAGCAGTCCTGGCCTGGGGGAGGGCCCCCCAAATGAGCAGTTCTTC,CASSPGLGEGPPNEQFF
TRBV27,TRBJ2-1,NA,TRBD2,TGTGCCAGTTCGGGACTAGACTTAGATGAGCAGTTCTTC,CASSGLDLDEQFF
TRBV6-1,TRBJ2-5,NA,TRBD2,TGTGCCAGCAGTGAACTAGCGGGAGGGCAAGAGACCCAGTACTTC,CASSELAGGQETQYF
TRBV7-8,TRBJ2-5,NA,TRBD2,TGTGCCAGCAGCTTAGAAGCGGGAGGGCTTAGGGAGACCCAGTACTTC,CASSLEAGGLRETQYF
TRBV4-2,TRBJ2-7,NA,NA,TGTGCCAGCAGCCAAGAACAGACCCGTGCCTACGAGCAGTACTTC,CASSQEQTRAYEQYF
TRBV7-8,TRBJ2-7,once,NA,TGTGCCACCCGTCGAATGCCAAACCCCAACATCTACGAGCAGTACTTC,CATRRMPNPNIYEQYF
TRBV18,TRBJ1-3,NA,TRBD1,TGTGCCAGCTCACTGCCCCCGGGACAGAAGTTCGGGGCCTCGCATTCTGGAAACACCATATATTTT,CASSLPPGQKFGASHSGNTIYF
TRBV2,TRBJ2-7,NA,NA,TGTGCCAGCAGTGATCCTGTCAGCTCCTACGAGCAGTACTTC,CASSDPVSSYEQYF
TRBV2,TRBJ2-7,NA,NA,TGTGCCAGCAGTGAGTGGCAGGGCCACGAGCAGTACTTC,CASSEWQGHEQYF
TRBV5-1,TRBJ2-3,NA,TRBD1,TGCGCCAGCAGCGCAGGGACAGGGACATGGGATACGCAGTATTTT,CASSAGTGTWDTQYF
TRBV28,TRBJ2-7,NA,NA,TGTGCCAGCAGTCCTCGGGACACCTCCTACGAGCAGTACTTC,CASSPRDTSYEQYF
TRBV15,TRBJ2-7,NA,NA,TGTGCCACCAGCAGAGATAACCAGGGGGGCCACGAGCAGTACTTC,CATSRDNQGGHEQYF
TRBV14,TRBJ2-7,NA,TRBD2,TGTGCCAGCAGCCAAGGGACTAGCGGGATCTACGAGCAGTACTTC,CASSQGTSGIYEQYF
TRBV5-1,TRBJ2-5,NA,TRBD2,TGCGCCAGCAGCTTCTCAATCGGGCTAGCGGGAGAGACCCAGTACTTC,CASSFSIGLAGETQYF